The clone carrying this TCR beta chain turned up a few times. Its specificity is not known. The data were taken from a study of cytomegalovirus exposure and HLA in healthy donors. Study-wide results and limits: Both high specificity and high sensitivity reportedly marked the classifier's diagnosis of cytomegalovirus status. The authors confirmed in vitro that a few CMV-associated chains were specific for CMV antigens.

Clones were read by immunoSEQ multiplex PCR, and TCRdb kept only the in-frame ones, dropping some. Among some 170,000 clones listed, roughly 89% were seen once. Looked up from germline, CDR1 is SEHNR and CDR2 is FQNEAQ (reference sequence). This CDR3 is 14 amino acids long. V lost 4 bases and J lost 1, with 9 bases in between. Sequencing was done on a sample of PBMCs. The TCR comes from a man between 18 and 29 years old in good health and CMV-seropositive. The chain uses TRBV7-9 and TRBJ2-3; unclear D gene. The CDR3 DNA sequence: TGTGCCAGCAGCTCCGCGGCCGGCACAGATACGCAGTATTTT. This encodes CASSSAAGTDTQYF.